This entry concerns a single TCR beta chain. There is no known antigen for this receptor. The data stem from a study of cytomegalovirus exposure and HLA in healthy donors (dated by TCRdb to the late 2010s). Context from the whole study: According to an earlier analysis of several hundred of the donors, about 179 million T cells yielded 90 million to 140 million unique TCR beta sequences and around 300 Gb of sequence data. An early release covering 550 to 700 HLA-typed donors comprised approximately 290 gigabases of sequencing data and 65 million to 100 million unique TCR sequences. The genetic ancestry cluster associated with self-reported Caucasian donors included 65% to 90% of the approximately 430 genotyped donors. The study aimed to test whether signatures of past pathogen exposure could be identified by cataloging public T cell receptors. Using immunosequencing, the study profiled T cell repertoires from fewer than 700 subjects and related those repertoires to cytomegalovirus serostatus. A separate validation cohort of 100 to 150 different subjects was used in addition to the roughly 670-subject first cohort. To predict cytomegalovirus infection status, the study combined high-throughput TCR immunosequencing, statistical association of individual TCRs with disease status, and machine learning. In a later analysis, previously published TCR beta repertoires from several hundred donors were re-analyzed and high-resolution HLA genotyping was added so that TCR occurrence patterns could be studied. Rather than drawing on any new phenotypic data, the later analysis identified candidate immune exposures from TCR beta sequences and the way those sequences occurred across donors. An earlier analysis of 587 of the donors used high-throughput TCR beta sequencing to judge whether each TCR beta V gene segment behaved as functional or pseudogenic. Alongside the repertoire data, information on donor age, sex, ethnicity and CMV serostatus was compiled. In a later genetic analysis, genome-wide SNP genotypes for about three fifths of the 666 donors were used, and that subset was treated as a discovery cohort. All discovery cohort repertoires had been generated on a single sequencing platform. HLA typing covered class I and class II loci at four-digit resolution. Typing coverage varied by locus: 629-630 donors for A, B, C, DRB1 and DQB1; 500 to 550 for DQA1; 600 to 610 for DPA1; roughly 450 for DPB1. Four or five DR-DQ haplotypes were handled as single units for association and clustering, since linkage in the cohort was strong. Across some 400 genotyped donors of the cohort, an average of about 240,000 unique TCR beta nucleotide sequences per donor were sequenced, and approximately 19% of those sequences were non-productive. Findings and caveats that apply to the study as a whole: According to a later analysis, parvovirus B19, influenza, CMV and Epstein-Barr virus appeared linked to several top co-occurrence clusters. Most TCR sequences were observed very rarely across donors, whereas some public TCRs were present in many individuals. In the study, 164 TCR beta chains were listed as associated with cytomegalovirus. In a later analysis, TCR association rates were found to vary across HLA loci, with the most associated TCRs seen for DRB1 alleles and the fewest for HLA-C alleles. In vitro tests confirmed that a few of the cytomegalovirus-associated TCR beta chains recognize cytomegalovirus antigens. Linkage disequilibrium might explain the correlated functional status among segregating V segments, but an unknown experimental factor could not be excluded. A further reported finding was that TCR beta sequences accurately predicted the HLA-A and HLA-B alleles for most subjects in the first cohort. Because HLA typing was unavailable for some donors at each locus, only the typed subset was used in association tests. Compared with equally common non-associated chains, HLA-associated TCR beta chains in a later analysis were more clonally expanded and had lower generation probabilities. Roughly uniform sequencing depth across donors was assumed in presence/absence analyses, although this assumption may not hold. An earlier analysis of around 600 of the donors showed that most TCR beta V segments appeared in productive rearrangements either about 87% or about 30% of the time, which broadly matched IMGT annotations. In a later genetic analysis, a missense DCLRE1C variant was associated with V-gene and J-gene trimming of TCR beta chains, and the association was replicated in an independent cohort. In a later genetic analysis, fewer N-insertions in productive TCRs were reported among donors in an Asian-associated ancestry cluster than the roughly 700-donor mean. CMV serostatus was the only immune exposure information available for the cohort. A later analysis associated about 17,000 TCR beta sequences with specific HLA alleles at a false discovery rate of 0.05. When HLA alleles, especially DR and DQ, strongly co-occurred, TCR associations were difficult to assign to individual alleles. In a later analysis, most CMV-associated TCR beta chains were found to appear HLA-restricted, with HLA associations seemingly driven largely by CMV exposure. According to the authors, the approach could potentially be generalized to other disease states and immunological phenotypes. Around 16 rarely observed V segments, including chromosome 9 orphons, were excluded from the earlier analysis of several hundred of the donors because counts were too low. The cohort was sequenced for TCR beta chains only, and without alpha or paired-chain data the features that could be detected were limited. Cytomegalovirus status was reported to be diagnosed by the classifier with high specificity and sensitivity in both the original and validation cohorts. A cluster of highly shared sequence variants was judged likely to represent a technical artifact of the sequencing pipeline.

Library creation used the immunoSEQ multiplex PCR assay. For the multiplex PCR, a mixture combining 60 forward primers for TCR Vbeta segments and 13 reverse primers for TCR Jbeta segments was used. A multiplex PCR assay on genomic DNA amplified the CDR3 region of rearranged TCR beta genes. The Illumina HiSeq System was used to sequence the amplified TCR beta libraries as 87-base-pair reads. Regarding the original processing steps: In a later analysis, some 80 million unique TCR beta chains were counted across the 690 or so repertoires, and some 10 million of these chains were shared by at least two donors. A nearest-neighbor algorithm error-corrected the raw reads and collapsed the reads into unique sequences, merging closely related sequences to remove PCR and sequencing errors. V, D and J gene segments were assigned by aligning CDR3 sequences to IMGT reference sequences. Each retained sequence needed at least a six-nucleotide match to both a V gene segment and a J gene segment. Rearrangements were called productive when the CDR3 lacked stop codons and stayed in frame with V and J; all others were non-productive. Following IMGT convention, CDR3 was defined as the stretch from the second conserved V-encoded cysteine up to the conserved J-encoded phenylalanine. The earlier analysis of about 530 of the donors excluded any sequence lacking an unambiguous match to a single V gene segment. In an earlier analysis of 587 of the donors, a V segment was called functional when productive rearrangements were above 56.7%, and segregating when the standard deviation between donors exceeded 5%. A statistical classification framework was built to diagnose cytomegalovirus status from the catalog of TCR beta chain sequences. V and J gene assignment, in a later analysis, came from comparing TCR nucleotide sequences with IMGT/GENE-DB human TR gene sequences. Using the TCRdist pipeline, a later analysis assigned CDR3 sequences along with most-parsimonious VDJ recombination scenarios. In a later analysis, every TCR beta chain was defined by the combination of its CDR3 amino acid sequence and its V-gene family, and reads without a unique V-gene family were dropped. As a way to deal with suspected cross-contamination and a sequencing artifact, a later analysis dropped 500 to 700 nucleotide sequences that were highly shared and had low generation probability. For each public chain, a later analysis derived a clonal expansion index from normalized ranks of inferred template counts within each repertoire. In a later analysis, generation probabilities were computed using a VDJ recombination model fitted to out-of-frame rearrangements, and the results were checked against IGoR. In a later analysis, TCR-TCR, TCR-HLA and TCR-CMV co-occurrence was scored with hypergeometric tests, and a repertoire-size bias correction was applied to TCR pairs. In a later analysis, false discovery rates were estimated by permuting HLA or CMV assignments 20 times. A later analysis grouped co-occurring TCRs with DBSCAN, adding TCRdist sequence similarity when clustering within HLA-allele-positive subsets. For co-occurrence clustering, repertoires with fewer than 30,000 or more than 120,000 public chains were excluded, along with a handful of repertoires with anomalous nucleotide sharing. TCRdb limited this immuneACCESS table to in-frame rearrangements with V and J called. A share of clones is missing; checked studies link under half to unresolved V genes, and the rest is unexplained. V and J calls and clone size are as listed in that table; D and trimming were resolved from the DNA. The table for this sample lists approximately 110,000 clones. The ten top clones hold about 2.2% of the sample.

The cohort comprised more than 550 healthy bone marrow donors. Cohort members were all nominally healthy when sampled, although unrecorded immune exposures were likely present. The donor was CMV seronegative and was included in the group of several hundred seronegative cohort members. Every donor gave a peripheral blood sample, and the peripheral blood mononuclear cells from that sample were used for TCR beta sequencing. Genomic DNA was extracted from the blood cell samples with the Qiagen DNeasy Blood Extraction Kit. What was sequenced was PBMCs. This receptor was obtained from a middle-aged man in good health and CMV-seronegative.

The CDR3 protein is CASSSQGSSGNTIYF. In nucleotides, the sequence is TGTGCCAGCAGCTCGCAGGGGAGCTCTGGAAACACCATATATTTT. The chain is made from TRBV7-2 and TRBJ1-3; the D gene is possibly TRBD1, with 6 bases matching. Trimming removed 4 bases from V and 0 bases from J, leaving 10 bases between the germline ends. There are 15 amino acids in the CDR3, from cysteine to phenylalanine inclusive. CDR3 DNA is the only sequence kept; it has 45 bases, read in frame from the first base. Looking up the germline V gene yields CDR1 SGHTA and CDR2 FQGNSA.